This T cell receptor (beta chain) originates from a study of blood T cell repertoires in COVID-19. CDR1 MDHEN and CDR2 SYDVKM come from the germline V gene. The CDR3 extends over 15 amino acids. The junction had 9 bases not matched to a gene; V was cut back by 3 bases and J by 5 bases. Here immunoSEQ multiplex PCR was the method, and the copy in TCRdb shows in-frame clones only, minus some. The sample yields approximately 250,000 clones, 83% seen once. The receptor comes from a man aged 55-75 years who had recovered from COVID-19. Sequenced input: peripheral blood. The V and J genes are TRBV28 and TRBJ2-7, with TRBD1 identical over 8 bases. Here the CDR3 reads CASSLRWTGNHEQYF. CDR3 sequence (DNA): TGTGCCAGCAGTTTGCGGTGGACAGGGAACCACGAGCAGTACTTC.